A single sample is the source of the 23 T cell receptor beta chains below, sequenced in a study of blood T cell repertoires in COVID-19. Some clones are missing from TCRdb's copy, which holds only in-frame ones; the method was immunoSEQ multiplex PCR. The data show some 270,000 clones, roughly 90% seen once. The sequenced sample consisted of peripheral blood. The receptors derive from a man in his fifties with acute or convalescent COVID-19.

This chain links TRBV11-2 with TRBJ1-1; D is possibly TRBD1 (6 bases). This CDR3 comprises 14 residues. Germline CDR1 is SGHAT and CDR2 is FQNNGV. Trimming took 2 bases from V and 5 from J, leaving 12 bases between them. The CDR3 is CASSLQGRGTEAFF. The CDR3 nucleotides are TGTGCCAGCAGCTTACAGGGGAGAGGGACTGAAGCTTTCTTT.

This chain connects TRBV4-1 to TRBJ2-2; the D gene is possibly TRBD2 (6 bases). The germline V and J ends were trimmed by 8 bases and 9 bases, with 19 bases remaining between them. CDR1 is MGHRA, CDR2 YSYEKL, per germline. The CDR3 runs 14 residues. The CDR3 coding sequence is TGCGCCAGCGGATCTAGCGTGGGGTCCCGGGAGCTGTTTTTT. As protein: CASGSSVGSRELFF.

V is TRBV10-3 and J is TRBJ2-2; 8 bases align to TRBD1. Germline V gives CDR1 ENHRY, CDR2 SYGVKD. The CDR3 sequence is 15 residues long. With 10 bases clipped from V and 3 bases from J, the junction kept 10 bases outside the gene matches. The CDR3 DNA reads as TGTGCCAACTCGCCGTCACAGGGGGACACCGGGGAGCTGTTTTTT. Residues: CANSPSQGDTGELFF.

The J gene is TRBJ1-1, the V gene TRBV5-4, with D hard to call. Germline V gene data show CDR1 as SGHNT and CDR2 as YYREEE (reference sequence). Trimming cost V 3 bases and J 1 base, with 4 bases left between them. CDR3 length: 12 amino acids. CDR3 in DNA: TGTGCCAGCAGCTCACAGAACACTGAAGCTTTCTTT. Translating it yields CASSSQNTEAFF.

The rearrangement links TRBV19 to TRBJ1-6; D is possibly TRBD1 (5 bases). Germline-derived CDR1 and CDR2 are LNHDA and SQIVND (reference sequence). This CDR3 comprises 16 residues. V gave up 7 bases and J gave up 8 bases, with 21 bases separating them. The DNA of the CDR3 is TGTGCCAGTACCACCCCTGGGGGGGGTCTGGATTCACCCCTCCACTTT. This codes for CASTTPGGGLDSPLHF.

Comment on this clone: The same CDR3 arises from other DNA sequences in this sample as well. The rearrangement joins TRBV5-1 to TRBJ1-2; 7 nucleotides line up with TRBD1. The CDR3 runs 14 residues. The germline V gene encodes CDR1 SGHRS and CDR2 YFSETQ. With 0 bases clipped from V and 4 bases from J, the junction kept 3 bases outside the gene matches. The CDR3 DNA reads TGCGCCAGCAGCTTGGACAGGGGACGCTATGGCTACACCTTC. The encoded protein is CASSLDRGRYGYTF.

DNA of the CDR3: TGTGCCACCTCGGCGACAGGGCTCTCCTATGGCTACACCTTC. Its translation: CATSATGLSYGYTF. The chain has TRBV6-5 and TRBJ1-2, with 7 bases aligning to TRBD1. Trimming cost V 10 bases and J 4 bases; bases outside gene matches: 12. Germline V gene sequence: CDR1 MNHEY, CDR2 SVGAGI. The CDR3 is 14 residues long.

The chain is built from TRBV10-1 and TRBJ1-1; 9 bases match TRBD1. Germline V gives CDR1 WNHNN, CDR2 SYGVQD (reference sequence). There are 13 residues in the CDR3. With V trimmed by 5 bases and J by 5 bases, 3 bases remained unmatched. Here the CDR3 reads CASSRTGETEAFF. DNA for the CDR3: TGCGCCAGCAGTCGGACAGGGGAGACTGAAGCTTTCTTT.

This clone appeared a single time. The chain carries TRBV10-3 and TRBJ1-4; no clear D. The CDR3 has 13 residues. Between the trimmed V and J ends, which lost 3 bases and 0 bases, there was a span of 2 bases. CDR1 is ENHRY, CDR2 SYGVKD, per germline. CDR3 residues: CAISDTTNEKLFF. The CDR3 nucleotides are TGTGCCATCAGTGATACAACTAATGAAAAACTGTTTTTT.

There are a few counts of this clone. The chain combines TRBV27 with TRBJ2-7, with 8 bases aligning to TRBD1. V lost 2 bases to trimming and J lost 3 bases; unmatched junction nucleotides: 9. Germline V gene lookup returns CDR1 MNHEY and CDR2 SMNVEV (reference sequence). This CDR3 spans 16 amino acids. The CDR3 region is CASSLRQGSEGYEQYF. CDR3 in DNA: TGTGCCAGCAGTTTAAGACAGGGGTCGGAGGGCTACGAGCAGTACTTC.

The chain couples TRBV4-2 to TRBJ1-2; D may be TRBD1 (6 bases). CDR1 and CDR2 (germline): LGHNA, YNFKEQ. This CDR3 contains 17 residues. Trimming pared 0 bases from V and 0 bases from J, leaving 14 bases between. Here the CDR3 reads CASSQDGGAVTNYGYTF. CDR3 DNA: TGTGCCAGCAGCCAAGATGGGGGGGCAGTAACTAACTATGGCTACACCTTC.

The V and J genes are TRBV23-1 and TRBJ2-5; perhaps TRBD2 as D (6 bases). TRBV23-1 is designated an ORF whose function remains uncertain. This CDR3 spans 14 amino acids. With 4 bases removed from V and 3 bases from J, the gap between germline ends came to 12 bases. This CDR3 reads CASSRAGTKETQYF. The CDR3 bases are TGCGCCAGCAGTCGGGCGGGGACCAAAGAGACCCAGTACTTC.

The genes are TRBV14 and TRBJ2-1, with 12 nucleotides matching TRBD2. Trimming took 3 bases from V and 4 from J; bases not matched to a gene: 7. The germline V gene has CDR1 SGHDN and CDR2 FVKESK. The CDR3 is 17 residues long. The CDR3 spells CASSQVTSGGPYNEQFF. The CDR3 DNA reads TGTGCCAGCAGCCAGGTGACTAGCGGGGGTCCTTACAATGAGCAGTTCTTC.

This sequence joins TRBV15 and TRBJ1-1; D remains unclear. With 1 base removed from V and 1 base from J, the gap between germline ends came to 13 bases. Germline V gene data show CDR1 as LNHNV and CDR2 as YYDKDF (reference sequence). This CDR3 contains 16 residues. The CDR3 loop reads CATSRGRITGNTEAFF. In DNA, the CDR3 is TGTGCCACCAGCAGAGGTCGGATTACGGGGAACACTGAAGCTTTCTTT.

J is TRBJ1-6 and V is TRBV2; TRBD1 is a possible D gene (5 bases). CDR3 size: 16 residues. CDR1 SNHLY and CDR2 FYNNEI come from the germline V gene. The V and J ends lost 5 bases and 0 bases respectively, with 11 bases between them. The CDR3 sequence is CASSKEGNSYNSPLHF. The CDR3, as DNA: TGTGCCAGCAGTAAGGAGGGGAACTCCTATAATTCACCCCTCCACTTT.

The chain has TRBV6-5 and TRBJ2-5; TRBD1 matches at 9 bases. The CDR3 consists of 14 residues. J lost 0 bases, V lost 7 bases, and 3 bases had no gene match. Germline V gives CDR1 MNHEY, CDR2 SVGAGI. As DNA, the CDR3 is TGTGCCAGCACCCGGGACAGGGACCAAGAGACCCAGTACTTC. It encodes CASTRDRDQETQYF.

This clone was counted once. The chain combines TRBV5-1 with TRBJ1-3; 9 bases match TRBD1. The CDR3 has 20 residues. Germline V lookup: CDR1 SGHRS, CDR2 YFSETQ. The J segment lost 0 bases and the V segment lost 6 bases, leaving 19 bases of the junction unmatched. In DNA, the CDR3 is TGCGCCAGCACCTATGCCCCGGGACAGGGAAGGGGCAGCTCTGGAAACACCATATATTTT. Translated, it gives CASTYAPGQGRGSSGNTIYF. The full variable domain, its missing parts supplied by reference TRBV5-1 and TRBJ1-3, is KAGVTQTPRYLIKTRGQQVTLSCSPISGHRSVSWYQQTPGQGLQFLFEYFSETQRNKGNFPGRFSGRQFSNSRSEMNVSTLELGDSALYLCASTYAPGQGRGSSGNTIYFGEGSWLTVV.

The chain links TRBV5-1 to TRBJ2-3; TRBD1 matches 7 bases. Trimming cost V 1 base and J 6 bases; bases outside gene matches: 11. Per germline, CDR1 SGHRS and CDR2 YFSETQ. The CDR3 contains 16 residues. The CDR3 DNA reads as TGCGCCAGCAGCTTGAGGCTGACAGGGCAGGGGGATACGCAGTATTTT. Translated: CASSLRLTGQGDTQYF.

V and J are TRBV12-3 or TRBV12-4 and TRBJ2-5; a possible D gene is TRBD1 (6 bases). V was cut by 7 bases and J by 5 bases, with 11 bases left in between. This CDR3 is built from 12 residues. This CDR3 is CASTTGYETQYF. CDR3 coding DNA: TGTGCCAGCACCACAGGGTATGAGACCCAGTACTTC.

This rearrangement joins TRBV5-6 to TRBJ1-3; 7 positions agree with TRBD1. CDR3 length: 14 amino acids. Trimming cost V 6 bases and J 4 bases; bases outside gene matches: 7. Germline V gene data show CDR1 as SGHDT and CDR2 as YYEEEE. CDR3: CASTRQGSGNTIYF. CDR3 bases: TGTGCCAGCACCCGACAGGGATCCGGAAACACCATATATTTT.

This chain connects TRBV7-9 to TRBJ2-7, with D possibly being TRBD1 (5 bases). Germline CDR1 SEHNR, CDR2 FQNEAQ (reference sequence). The CDR3 runs to 14 residues. Trimming left V 2 bases short and J 2 bases short, with 10 bases between. The CDR3 DNA sequence: TGTGCCAGCAGCTTAATGCAGGGTCCCTACGAGCAGTACTTC. Amino acids: CASSLMQGPYEQYF.

The V gene is TRBV3-1 (or the pseudogene TRBV3-2), the J gene TRBJ2-2, with 10 bases matching TRBD1. Losses at the gene ends were 6 bases for V and 5 bases for J; bases not matched to a gene: 9. CDR3 length equals 16 residues. Germline assignment: CDR1 LGHDT and CDR2 YNNKEL (reference sequence). As DNA, the CDR3 is TGTGCCAGCAGGACCAGACAGGGGGCTTTTACCGGGGAGCTGTTTTTT. This encodes CASRTRQGAFTGELFF.

The V and J genes are TRBV7-3 and TRBJ2-1; tentative D call: TRBD1 (6 bases). Germline loops: CDR1 SGHTA, CDR2 FQGTGA. Trimming stripped 5 bases from V and 2 bases from J, with 10 bases between. CDR3 size: 14 residues. The CDR3 nucleotides are TGTGCCAGCAGCCCCGGGACAACCTACAATGAGCAGTTCTTC. It codes for CASSPGTTYNEQFF.